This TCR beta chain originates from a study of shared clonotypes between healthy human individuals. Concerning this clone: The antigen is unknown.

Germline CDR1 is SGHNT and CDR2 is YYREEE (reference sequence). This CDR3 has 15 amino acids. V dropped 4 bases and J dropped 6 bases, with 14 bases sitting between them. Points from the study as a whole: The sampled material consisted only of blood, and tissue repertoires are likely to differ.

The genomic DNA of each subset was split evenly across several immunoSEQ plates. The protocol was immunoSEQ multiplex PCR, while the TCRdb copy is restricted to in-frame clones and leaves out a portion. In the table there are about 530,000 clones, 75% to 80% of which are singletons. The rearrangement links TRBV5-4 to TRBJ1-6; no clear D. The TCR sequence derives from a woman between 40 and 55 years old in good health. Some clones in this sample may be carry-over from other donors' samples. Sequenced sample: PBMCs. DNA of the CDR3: TGTGCCAGCAGCCTGGAACGGACGGGTAATTCACCCCTCCACTTT. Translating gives CASSLERTGNSPLHF.